The present T cell receptor (beta chain) was sequenced within a study of read filtering for tumor transcriptome and immune sequencing. Study-wide context: Mean patient age was around 66 years, range roughly 40 to 85; 17 male, around 15 female. General study results and limits: Single-read clonotypes: roughly four fifths of IR-seq clonotypes (around 3.4% of reads), almost 75% of RNA-seq clonotypes (approximately 45% of reads).

Molecular barcoded adaptors covering alpha/delta and beta/gamma chains were used on approximately 440 ng RNA. TCRdb reprocessed the reads with MiXCR, giving one entry per CDR3 protein. The top ten hold more than 15% of the sample, which has some 40,000 distinct CDR3 sequences, around 15% seen once. This clonotype was recorded at least ten times. Its target is not known. Bone marrow was sampled from every patient at the time of active disease. This CDR3 has 14 residues. With V trimmed by 0 bases and J by 10 bases, 6 bases remained unmatched. Per germline, CDR1 SGHRS and CDR2 YFSETQ. The TCR comes from a donor at least 40 years old with multiple myeloma. V gene TRBV5-1 combines with J gene TRBJ1-1; TRBD1 matches at 10 bases. The sample consisted of a population of CD138-negative cells sorted from bone marrow. The CDR3: CASSLAPGQGRAFF. Written as DNA, the CDR3 is TGCGCCAGCAGCTTGGCCCCGGGACAGGGGCGAGCTTTCTTT.